Shown below are 9 T cell receptor gamma chains from a single sample sequenced in a study of gamma-delta chains in newborns, infants, children. TCRdb re-identified clones in the reads via CATT. The sample includes roughly 2,600 gamma-chain clones, around 40% of them seen just once. Sequencing input: blood. The receptors stem from a child who was a newborn, infant or young child, either healthy, febrile or measles-vaccinated (not recorded which).

This clone turned up a few times. The rearrangement links TRGV5 to TRGJ1 or TRGJ2. TCRdb supplies no J gene; here it was assigned by aligning the nucleotide sequence to germline. Germline values: CDR1 VINAFY, CDR2 YDVSNSKD. The CDR3 has 13 residues. V trimming: 0 bases; J trimming: 6 bases; junction bases outside the gene matches: 5. The CDR3 sequence: CATWDRRSYKKLF. CDR3 in DNA: TGTGCCACCTGGGACAGGCGCTCTTATAAGAAACTCTTT.

Remarks on this clone: An end of the junction does not agree with germline; a read error may underlie this. This chain links TRGV4 with TRGJ1 or TRGJ2. Since TCRdb gives no J gene, matching the DNA to germline was used here to assign it. The germline CDR1 and CDR2 sequences are EGSTGY and YDSYTSSV. The CDR3 has 11 residues. The CDR3 region has the DNA TGTGCCACCCGGGATGGCCGGGGGAAACTCTTT. Translation gives CATRDGRGKLF.

The chain links TRGV4 to TRGJ1 or TRGJ2. Germline lookup yields CDR1 EGSTGY and CDR2 YDSYTSSV. J lost 12 bases, V lost 0 bases, and 5 bases had no gene match. The CDR3 has 11 residues. CDR3 nucleotide sequence: TGTGCCACCTGGGATGGGCCTATGAAACTCTTT. Protein sequence: CATWDGPMKLF.

Of note for this clone: The junction and the germline gene differ at one end; a read error may be behind it. The gene calls are TRGV4 and TRGJ1 or TRGJ2. Germline matching of the DNA provided the J gene here, since TCRdb leaves it blank. Germline V gives CDR1 EGSTGY, CDR2 YDSYTSSV. The CDR3 runs 10 residues. This chain's CDR3 is CASWRDKKLF. As DNA, the CDR3 is TGTGCCTCCTGGAGGGACAAGAAACTCTTT.

The gene calls are TRGV9 and TRGJP. TCRdb gives no J gene; it was assigned here by matching the DNA to germline. The CDR3 covers 16 residues. The ends lost 0 bases at V and 8 bases at J; junction bases unmatched: 4. Germline lookup yields CDR1 GITISATS and CDR2 ISYDGTV (reference sequence). The CDR3 is CALWEVMKLGKKIKVF. The CDR3 nucleotides are TGTGCCTTGTGGGAGGTGATGAAGTTGGGCAAAAAAATCAAGGTATTT.

There is no J gene call, but TRGV9 is given as the V gene. CDR3 length: 16 residues. Germline loops: CDR1 GITISATS, CDR2 ISYDGTV (reference sequence). In DNA, the CDR3 is TGTGCCTTGTGGGGGGTGCACGAGGTGGGCAAAAAAATAAAGGTCTTT. Translated, it gives CALWGVHEVGKKIKVF.

The V gene is given as TRGV3, and no J gene call is available. Germline loops: CDR1 VTNTFY, CDR2 YDVSTARD (reference sequence). CDR3 size: 12 residues. The CDR3 loop is CATWDRPDKRLF. CDR3 nucleotides: TGTGCCACCTGGGACAGGCCGGATAAGAGACTCTTT.

This clone is labeled large (0.1 to 1%). The chain joins TRGV5 to TRGJ1 or TRGJ2. TCRdb offers no J gene call, so here the DNA was matched to germline to obtain one. With V trimmed by 0 bases and J by 10 bases, 3 bases remained unmatched. CDR1 and CDR2 (germline): VINAFY, YDVSNSKD. This CDR3 spans 11 amino acids. This chain's CDR3 is CATWDRPKKLF. CDR3 coding DNA: TGTGCCACCTGGGACAGGCCGAAGAAACTCTTT.

CDR3 DNA: TGTGCCACCTGGGACGGGCCCCTATGTTATAAGAAACTCTTT. Translating it yields CATWDGPLCYKKLF. J is TRGJ1 or TRGJ2 and V is TRGV2. The J gene was not available in TCRdb and was assigned here by matching the DNA to germline segments. Germline CDR1 EGSNGY, CDR2 YDSYNSKV. The J segment lost 6 bases and the V segment lost 0 bases, leaving 8 bases of the junction unmatched. The CDR3 loop spans 14 amino acids.